This TCR beta chain is from a study of blood T cell repertoires in COVID-19. Overall study context: Acute and convalescent COVID-19 samples came from the United States, Italy and Spain. T cells, B-cell-depleted T cells, or PBMCs supplied cDNA or gDNA.

Germline CDR1 and CDR2: MGHRA and YSYEKL. Trimming pared 1 base from V and 7 bases from J, leaving 6 bases between. The CDR3 has 12 residues. Authors' analysis steps: It was from reference gene primer amplification that nucleated cell counts were estimated. Sequenced by immunoSEQ multiplex PCR; TCRdb stores in-frame clones only, minus some. D and trimming were read from the DNA, whereas the V and J calls and clone size are those reported in that table. Of about 49,000 clones listed, approximately 80% are singletons. This chain joins TRBV4-1 and TRBJ2-3; a possible D gene is TRBD1 (5 bases). The clonotype originates from a woman aged 60-70 years with acute or convalescent COVID-19. The sample was peripheral blood. CDR3 protein: CASSQAGYTQYF. In nucleotides, the CDR3 is TGCGCCAGCAGCCAAGCAGGGTATACGCAGTATTTT.